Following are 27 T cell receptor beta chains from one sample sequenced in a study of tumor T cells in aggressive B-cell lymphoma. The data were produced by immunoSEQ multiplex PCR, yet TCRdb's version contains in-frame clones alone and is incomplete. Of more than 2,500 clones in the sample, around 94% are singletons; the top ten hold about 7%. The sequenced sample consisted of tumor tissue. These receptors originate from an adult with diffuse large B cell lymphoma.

CDR3 sequence: CASSLGGAGGQYF. For the CDR3, the DNA is TGTGCCAGCAGCTTAGGCGGGGCCGGGGGCCAGTACTTC. The chain combines TRBV11-2 with TRBJ2-5; D is possibly TRBD2 (6 bases). The germline CDR1 and CDR2 sequences are SGHAT and FQNNGV. CDR3 size: 13 residues. The V gene lost 1 base and the J gene lost 10 bases, with 13 bases spanning the gap. The whole variable domain, filled in from reference TRBV11-2 and TRBJ2-5, reads EAGVAQSPRYKIIEKRQSVAFWCNPISGHATLYWYQQILGQGPKLLIQFQNNGVVDDSQLPKDRFSAERLKGVDSTLKIQPAKLEDSAVYLCASSLGGAGGQYFGPGTRLLVL.

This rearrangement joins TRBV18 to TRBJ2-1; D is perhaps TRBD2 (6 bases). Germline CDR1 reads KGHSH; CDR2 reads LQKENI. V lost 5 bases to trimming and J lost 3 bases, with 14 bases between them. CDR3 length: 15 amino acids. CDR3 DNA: TGTGCCAGCTCAACATTCTTAGCGGACTACAATGAGCAGTTCTTC. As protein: CASSTFLADYNEQFF.

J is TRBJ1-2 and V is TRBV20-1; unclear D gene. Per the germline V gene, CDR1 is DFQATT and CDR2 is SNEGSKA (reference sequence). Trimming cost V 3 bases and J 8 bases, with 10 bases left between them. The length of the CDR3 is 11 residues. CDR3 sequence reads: CSASRQAGYTF. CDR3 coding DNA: TGCAGTGCTAGTCGTCAGGCGGGCTACACCTTC.

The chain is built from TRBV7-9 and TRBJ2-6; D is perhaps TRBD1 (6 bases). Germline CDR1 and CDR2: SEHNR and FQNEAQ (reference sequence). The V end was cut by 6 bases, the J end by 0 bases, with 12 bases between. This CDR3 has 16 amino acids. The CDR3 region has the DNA TGTGCCAGCAGGTCGGACAGCGCCTCTGGGGCCAACGTCCTGACTTTC. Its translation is CASRSDSASGANVLTF. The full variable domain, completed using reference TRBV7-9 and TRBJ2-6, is DTGVSQNPRHKITKRGQNVTFRCDPISEHNRLYWYRQTLGQGPEFLTYFQNEAQLEKSRLLSDRFSAERPKGSFSTLEIQRTEQGDSAMYLCASRSDSASGANVLTFGAGSRLTVL.

The CDR3 region is CAWSVRSNQPQHF. The CDR3 DNA sequence: TGTGCCTGGAGTGTGCGGTCCAATCAGCCCCAGCATTTT. This rearrangement joins TRBV30 to TRBJ1-5, with D uncertain. The CDR3 totals 13 residues. Germline V gives CDR1 GTSNPN, CDR2 SVGIG (reference sequence). V was shortened by 0 bases and J by 3 bases, with 6 bases between the two germline ends.

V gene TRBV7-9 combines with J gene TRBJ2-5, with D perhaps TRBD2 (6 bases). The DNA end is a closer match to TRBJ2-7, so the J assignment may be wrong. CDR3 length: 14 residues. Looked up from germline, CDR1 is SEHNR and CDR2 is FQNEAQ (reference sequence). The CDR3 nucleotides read TGTGCCAGCAGCTTGGACGGAGGGACCTACGAGCAGTACTTC. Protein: CASSLDGGTYEQYF.

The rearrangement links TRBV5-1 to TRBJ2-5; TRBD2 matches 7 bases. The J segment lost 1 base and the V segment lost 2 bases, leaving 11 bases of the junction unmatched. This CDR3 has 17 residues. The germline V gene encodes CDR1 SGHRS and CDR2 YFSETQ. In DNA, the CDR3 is TGCGCCAGCAGCTTTCTAGCGGAGGACCCCTTCCAAGAGACCCAGTACTTC. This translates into CASSFLAEDPFQETQYF.

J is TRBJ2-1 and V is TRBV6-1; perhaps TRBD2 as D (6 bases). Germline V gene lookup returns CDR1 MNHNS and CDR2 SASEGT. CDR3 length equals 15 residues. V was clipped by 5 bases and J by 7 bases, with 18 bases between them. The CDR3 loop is CASSRPGEGRNEQFF. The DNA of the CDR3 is TGTGCCAGCAGTCGCCCGGGAGAGGGGAGGAATGAGCAGTTCTTC.

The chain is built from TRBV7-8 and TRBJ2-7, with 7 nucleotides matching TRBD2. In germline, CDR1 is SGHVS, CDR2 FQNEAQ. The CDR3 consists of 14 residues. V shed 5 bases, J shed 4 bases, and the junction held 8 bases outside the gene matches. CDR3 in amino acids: CASSARLAWYEQYF. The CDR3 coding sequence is TGTGCCAGCAGCGCAAGACTAGCATGGTACGAGCAGTACTTC.

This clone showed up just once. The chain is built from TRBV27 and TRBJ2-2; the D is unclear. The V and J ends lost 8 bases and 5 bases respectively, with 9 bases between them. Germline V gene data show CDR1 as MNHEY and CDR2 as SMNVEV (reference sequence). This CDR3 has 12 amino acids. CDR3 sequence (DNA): TGTGCCAGCCGCCGGCGGACCGGGGAGCTGTTTTTT. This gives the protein CASRRRTGELFF.

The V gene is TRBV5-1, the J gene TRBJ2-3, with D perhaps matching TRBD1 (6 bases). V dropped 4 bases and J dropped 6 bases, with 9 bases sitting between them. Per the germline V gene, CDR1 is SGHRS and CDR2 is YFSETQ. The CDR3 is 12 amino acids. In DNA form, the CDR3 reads TGCGCCAGCAGCCTCGACAGGGATACGCAGTATTTT. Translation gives CASSLDRDTQYF.

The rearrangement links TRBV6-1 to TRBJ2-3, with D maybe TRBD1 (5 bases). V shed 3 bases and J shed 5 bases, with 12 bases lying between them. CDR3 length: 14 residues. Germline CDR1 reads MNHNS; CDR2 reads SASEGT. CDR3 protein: CASSEGRAIDTQYF. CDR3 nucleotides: TGTGCCAGCAGTGAGGGCAGGGCCATAGATACGCAGTATTTT.

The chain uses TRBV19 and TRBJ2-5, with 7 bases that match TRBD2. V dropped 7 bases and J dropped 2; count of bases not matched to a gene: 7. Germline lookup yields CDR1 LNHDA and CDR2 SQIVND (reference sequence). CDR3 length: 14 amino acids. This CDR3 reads CASKNGRGQETQYF. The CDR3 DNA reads TGTGCCAGTAAAAATGGGAGGGGACAAGAGACCCAGTACTTC.

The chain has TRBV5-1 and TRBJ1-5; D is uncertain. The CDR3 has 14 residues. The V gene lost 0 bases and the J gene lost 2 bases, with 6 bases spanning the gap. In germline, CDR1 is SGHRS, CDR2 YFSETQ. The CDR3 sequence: CASSLVPGNQPQHF. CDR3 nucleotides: TGCGCCAGCAGCTTGGTGCCAGGCAATCAGCCCCAGCATTTT.

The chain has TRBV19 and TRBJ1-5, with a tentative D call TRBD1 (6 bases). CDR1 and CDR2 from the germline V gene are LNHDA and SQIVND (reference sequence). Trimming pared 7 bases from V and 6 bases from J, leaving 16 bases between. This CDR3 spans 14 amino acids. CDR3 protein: CASTRGGGRQPQHF. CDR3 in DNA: TGTGCCAGTACCAGGGGCGGGGGTCGTCAGCCCCAGCATTTT.

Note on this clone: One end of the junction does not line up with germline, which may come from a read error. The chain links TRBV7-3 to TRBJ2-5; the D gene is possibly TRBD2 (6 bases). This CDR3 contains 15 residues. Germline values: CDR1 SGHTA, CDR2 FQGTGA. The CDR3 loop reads CASSLGVADQGTQYF. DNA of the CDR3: TGTGCCAGCAGCTTAGGGGTAGCGGATCAAGGGACCCAGTACTTC. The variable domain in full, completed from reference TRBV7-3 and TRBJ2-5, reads GAGVSQTPSNKVTEKGKYVELRCDPISGHTALYWYRQSLGQGPEFLIYFQGTGAADDSGLPNDRFFAVRPEGSVSTLKIQRTERGDSAVYLCASSLGVADQGTQYFGPGTRLLVL.

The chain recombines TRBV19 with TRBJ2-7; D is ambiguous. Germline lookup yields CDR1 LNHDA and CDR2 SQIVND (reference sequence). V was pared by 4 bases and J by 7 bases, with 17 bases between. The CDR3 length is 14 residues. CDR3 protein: CASSRPNREEEQYF. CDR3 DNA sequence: TGTGCCAGTAGTAGGCCAAACCGAGAGGAAGAGCAGTACTTC.

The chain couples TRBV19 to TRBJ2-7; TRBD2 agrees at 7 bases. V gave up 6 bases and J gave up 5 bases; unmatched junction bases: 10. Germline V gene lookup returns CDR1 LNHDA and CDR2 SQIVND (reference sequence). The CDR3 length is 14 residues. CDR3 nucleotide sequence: TGTGCCAGTAGGGCGGCGGGGGTTGTTCACGAGCAGTACTTC. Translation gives CASRAAGVVHEQYF.

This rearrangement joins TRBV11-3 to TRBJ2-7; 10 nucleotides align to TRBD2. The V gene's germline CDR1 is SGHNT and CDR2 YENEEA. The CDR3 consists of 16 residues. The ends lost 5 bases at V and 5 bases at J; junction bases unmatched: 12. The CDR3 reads CASSPRAASGGHEQYF. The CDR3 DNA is TGTGCCAGCAGCCCCCGGGCGGCTAGCGGGGGACACGAGCAGTACTTC.

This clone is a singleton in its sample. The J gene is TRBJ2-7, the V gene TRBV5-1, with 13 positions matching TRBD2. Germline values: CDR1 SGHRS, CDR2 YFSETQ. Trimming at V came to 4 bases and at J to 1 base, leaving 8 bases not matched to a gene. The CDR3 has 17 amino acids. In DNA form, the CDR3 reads TGCGCCAGCAGCCCGCGGACTAGCGGGGGATCATCCTACGAGCAGTACTTC. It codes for CASSPRTSGGSSYEQYF.

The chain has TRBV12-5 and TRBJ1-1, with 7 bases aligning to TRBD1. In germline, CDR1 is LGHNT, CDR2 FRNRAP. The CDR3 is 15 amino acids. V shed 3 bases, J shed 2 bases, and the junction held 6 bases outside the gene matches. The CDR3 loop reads CASGLGTVFNTEAFF. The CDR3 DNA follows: TGTGCTAGTGGTTTAGGGACAGTTTTTAACACTGAAGCTTTCTTT.

In nucleotides, the CDR3 is TGTGCCAGCAGTTCTCCGGGACAGGTTACTGGCTACACCTTC. Translation gives CASSSPGQVTGYTF. J is TRBJ1-2 and V is TRBV5-6, with 8 bases lining up with TRBD1. Germline CDR1 reads SGHDT; CDR2 reads YYEEEE. V was pared by 5 bases and J by 7 bases, with 10 bases of the junction left unmatched. The CDR3 loop spans 14 amino acids.

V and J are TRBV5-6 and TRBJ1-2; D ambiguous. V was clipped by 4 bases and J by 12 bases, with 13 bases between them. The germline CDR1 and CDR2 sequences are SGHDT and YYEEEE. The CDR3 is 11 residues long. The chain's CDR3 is CASSVGKFNTF. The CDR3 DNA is TGTGCCAGCAGCGTCGGGAAGTTTAACACCTTC.

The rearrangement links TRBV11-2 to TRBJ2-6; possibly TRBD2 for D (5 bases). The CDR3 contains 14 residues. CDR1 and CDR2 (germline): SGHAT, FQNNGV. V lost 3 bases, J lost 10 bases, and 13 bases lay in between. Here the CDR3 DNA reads TGTGCCAGCAGCTTGGGGAGAGGGCGGAACGTCCTGACTTTC. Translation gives CASSLGRGRNVLTF.

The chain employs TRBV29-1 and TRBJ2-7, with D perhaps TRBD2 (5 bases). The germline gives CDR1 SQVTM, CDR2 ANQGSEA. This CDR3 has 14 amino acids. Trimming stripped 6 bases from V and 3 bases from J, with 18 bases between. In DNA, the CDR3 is TGCAGCGTAGGAGAGTCGGCGGGTGTCTACGAGCAGTACTTC. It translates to CSVGESAGVYEQYF.

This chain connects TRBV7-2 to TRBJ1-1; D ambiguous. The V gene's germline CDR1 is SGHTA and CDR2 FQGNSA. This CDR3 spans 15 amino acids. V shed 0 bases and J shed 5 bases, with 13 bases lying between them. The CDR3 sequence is CASSLAPGLRTEAFF. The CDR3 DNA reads TGTGCCAGCAGCTTAGCTCCGGGTCTAAGGACTGAAGCTTTCTTT.

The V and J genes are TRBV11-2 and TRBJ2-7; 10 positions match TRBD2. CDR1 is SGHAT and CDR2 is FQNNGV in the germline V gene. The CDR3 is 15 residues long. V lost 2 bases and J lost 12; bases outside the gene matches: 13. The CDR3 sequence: CASSLPPAGGPSVYF. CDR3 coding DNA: TGTGCCAGCAGCTTACCCCCAGCGGGGGGGCCGAGCGTGTACTTC.